This T cell receptor (beta chain) was observed in a study of beta chain features in type 1 diabetes. Deletions cut 2 bases from V and 0 bases from J, with 9 bases between. Per germline, CDR1 SGHTS and CDR2 YDEGEE. CDR3 length: 15 residues. All of the isolated RNA was reverse transcribed, so expressed TCRB transcripts were sequenced. Measured with immunoSEQ multiplex PCR; TCRdb has only the in-frame clones, and not every one. The data contain 600,000 to 750,000 clones, over 10% of them singletons. This clone was seen a few times. What it recognizes is unknown. Study-level results: Shortening that was moderate but significant affected the TCRB CDR3s of Type 1 diabetes patients in all four CD4+ subsets.

The sequence was collected from a man aged 30-40 years with type 1 diabetes. The sample consisted of naive CD4+ T cells from blood. V and J are TRBV5-8 and TRBJ1-5, with D hard to call. The DNA of the CDR3 is TGTGCCAGCAGCTTCCTCGATTATAGCAATCAGCCCCAGCATTTT. Translating it yields CASSFLDYSNQPQHF.